The clone carrying this TCR beta chain has only a few counts. The source of the sample is a study of shared clonotypes between healthy human individuals. Study-level information: Each donor contributed plates that comprised three CD4 naive, three CD4 memory, two CD8 naive and one CD8 memory.

Assay used: immunoSEQ multiplex PCR; TCRdb lists only in-frame clones, some missing. The repertoire holds about 980,000 clones, with 76% as singletons. The CDR3 is 15 amino acids. The V and J ends lost 6 bases and 2 bases, in that order; junction bases with no gene match: 8. Germline-derived CDR1 and CDR2 are LNHDA and SQIVND (reference sequence). The TCR was taken from a man younger than 35 in good health. The sequencing sample was made of memory CD4+ T cells sorted from blood. Subset in this sample: CD45RA-negative fraction. The rearrangement uses TRBV19 and TRBJ2-3; TRBD1 matches 7 bases. CDR3 nucleotides: TGTGCCAGTAGACTCCGGGACAGCCCCACAGATACGCAGTATTTT. The encoded protein is CASRLRDSPTDTQYF.